What follows are 7 T cell receptor beta chains derived from one specimen sequenced in a study of blood T cell repertoires in COVID-19. Assay: immunoSEQ multiplex PCR; the TCRdb copy retains only in-frame clones and omits some. Among 300,000 to 400,000 clones listed, about 90% were seen once. Sequencing was performed on peripheral blood. These receptors were taken from a young woman who had recovered from COVID-19.

This chain links TRBV5-4 with TRBJ2-1; a possible D gene is TRBD2 (5 bases). Germline CDR1 is SGHNT and CDR2 is YYREEE (reference sequence). The CDR3 is 13 amino acids. V gave up 1 base and J gave up 5 bases, with 7 bases separating them. The chain's CDR3 is CASSLTGDNEQFF. The CDR3, as DNA: TGTGCCAGCAGCTTGACCGGGGACAATGAGCAGTTCTTC.

This chain joins TRBV24-1 and TRBJ2-1; TRBD2 agrees at 11 bases. Germline lookup yields CDR1 KGHDR and CDR2 SFDVKD. Losses at the gene ends were 5 bases for V and 2 bases for J; bases not matched to a gene: 7. The CDR3 spans 17 residues. This CDR3 reads CATSGLSGRAPYNEQFF. The CDR3 DNA is TGTGCCACCAGTGGGCTTAGCGGGAGGGCTCCCTACAATGAGCAGTTCTTC.

This clone was counted a few times. The chain links TRBV7-9 to TRBJ1-1; maybe TRBD1 (6 bases). The CDR3 has 12 residues. Trimming stripped 3 bases from V and 5 bases from J, with 7 bases between. Germline CDR1 and CDR2: SEHNR and FQNEAQ (reference sequence). CDR3 sequence (DNA): TGTGCCAGCAGCTTTCAGGGGACTGAAGCTTTCTTT. It is translated as CASSFQGTEAFF.

This chain connects TRBV4-3 to TRBJ2-2; tentative D call: TRBD2 (6 bases). Trimming took 1 base from V and 4 from J, leaving 13 bases between them. From germline, CDR1 is LGHNA and CDR2 YSLEER. The CDR3 totals 16 residues. In DNA, the CDR3 is TGCGCCAGCAGCCAAGGTCCGGGGGTTAGCACCGGGGAGCTGTTTTTT. It encodes CASSQGPGVSTGELFF.

Here the CDR3 reads CASSQDNSVLSYGYGYTF. As DNA, the CDR3 is TGCGCCAGCAGCCAAGATAACAGTGTCCTATCCTATGGCTATGGCTACACCTTC. The chain joins TRBV4-3 to TRBJ1-2; D not resolved. Germline V gene lookup returns CDR1 LGHNA and CDR2 YSLEER. Trimming removed 0 bases from V and 4 bases from J, with 21 bases in between. The CDR3 covers 18 residues.

V is TRBV5-1 and J is TRBJ1-1; 7 positions agree with TRBD1. V lost 5 bases and J lost 1; bases outside the gene matches: 2. Germline loops: CDR1 SGHRS, CDR2 YFSETQ. CDR3 length: 13 residues. The CDR3 protein is CASRGQQNTEAFF. Here the CDR3 DNA reads TGCGCCAGCAGGGGACAGCAGAACACTGAAGCTTTCTTT. The complete variable domain, with remaining parts taken from reference TRBV5-1 and TRBJ1-1, reads KAGVTQTPRYLIKTRGQQVTLSCSPISGHRSVSWYQQTPGQGLQFLFEYFSETQRNKGNFPGRFSGRQFSNSRSEMNVSTLELGDSALYLCASRGQQNTEAFFGQGTRLTVV.

This clone was counted a single time. The chain combines TRBV10-3 with TRBJ2-3, with TRBD2 matching 10 bases. The J segment lost 6 bases and the V segment lost 4 bases, leaving 16 bases of the junction unmatched. Germline V gene lookup returns CDR1 ENHRY and CDR2 SYGVKD. This CDR3 region has 18 residues. CDR3 DNA: TGTGCCATCAGTGGCCTACAGGGGGTTCTAGCGGGAGAGGATACGCAGTATTTT. Protein product: CAISGLQGVLAGEDTQYF.